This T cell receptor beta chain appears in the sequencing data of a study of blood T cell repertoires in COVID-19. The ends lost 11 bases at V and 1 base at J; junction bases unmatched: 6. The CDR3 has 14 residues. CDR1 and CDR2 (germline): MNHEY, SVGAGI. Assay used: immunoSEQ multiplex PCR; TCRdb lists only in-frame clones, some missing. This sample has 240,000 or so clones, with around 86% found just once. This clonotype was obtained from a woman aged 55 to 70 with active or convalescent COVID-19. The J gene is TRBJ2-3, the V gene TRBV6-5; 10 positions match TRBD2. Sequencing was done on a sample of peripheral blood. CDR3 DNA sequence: TGTGCCTGTAGCGGGGGGCATGGCACAGATACGCAGTATTTT. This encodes CACSGGHGTDTQYF.